This TCR beta chain was recorded in a study of blood T cell repertoires in COVID-19. The wider study: The analysed material was cDNA or gDNA that came from T cells, B-cell-depleted T cells, or PBMCs.

Germline V lookup: CDR1 MNHEY, CDR2 SVGEGT. The CDR3 runs 14 residues. V was pared by 5 bases and J by 5 bases, with 6 bases of the junction left unmatched. Data came from immunoSEQ multiplex PCR; TCRdb stores just in-frame clones and leaves some out. The sample holds 120,000 to 150,000 clones, about 87% seen once. The receptor was derived from a man aged 50 to 60 in a cohort exposed to, infected with or recovered from COVID-19 (not recorded which). The sequenced sample consisted of PBMCs or T cells enriched from blood (not recorded which). The rearrangement joins TRBV6-2 or TRBV6-3 to TRBJ1-1; 9 nucleotides match TRBD1. CDR3 sequence reads: CASSRGQGRTEAFF. In nucleotides, the CDR3 is TGTGCCAGCAGTAGGGGACAGGGTCGAACTGAAGCTTTCTTT.